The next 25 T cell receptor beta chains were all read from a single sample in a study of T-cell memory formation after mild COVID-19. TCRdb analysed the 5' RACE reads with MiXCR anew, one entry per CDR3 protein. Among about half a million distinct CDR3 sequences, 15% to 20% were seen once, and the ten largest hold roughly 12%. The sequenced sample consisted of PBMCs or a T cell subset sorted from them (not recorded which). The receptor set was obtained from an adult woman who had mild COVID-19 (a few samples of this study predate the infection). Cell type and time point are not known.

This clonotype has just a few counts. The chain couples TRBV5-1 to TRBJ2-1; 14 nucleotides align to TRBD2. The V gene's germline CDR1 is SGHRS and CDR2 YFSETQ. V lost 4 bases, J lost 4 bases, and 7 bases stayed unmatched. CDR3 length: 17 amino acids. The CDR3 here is CASSVGLAGEGYNEQFF. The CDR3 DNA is TGCGCCAGCAGCGTGGGACTAGCGGGAGAAGGGTACAATGAGCAGTTCTTC.

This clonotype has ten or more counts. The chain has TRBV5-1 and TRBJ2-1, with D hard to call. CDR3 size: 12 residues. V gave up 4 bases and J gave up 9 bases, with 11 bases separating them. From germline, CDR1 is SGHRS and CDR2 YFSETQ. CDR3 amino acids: CASSQTTGEQFF. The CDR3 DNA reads TGCGCCAGCAGCCAGACGACCGGTGAGCAGTTCTTC.

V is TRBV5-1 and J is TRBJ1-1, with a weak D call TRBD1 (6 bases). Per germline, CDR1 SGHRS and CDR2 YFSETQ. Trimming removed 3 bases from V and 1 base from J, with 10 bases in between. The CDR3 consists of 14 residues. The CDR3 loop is CASSWGHPNTEAFF. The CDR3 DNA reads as TGCGCCAGCAGCTGGGGGCACCCGAACACTGAAGCTTTCTTT.

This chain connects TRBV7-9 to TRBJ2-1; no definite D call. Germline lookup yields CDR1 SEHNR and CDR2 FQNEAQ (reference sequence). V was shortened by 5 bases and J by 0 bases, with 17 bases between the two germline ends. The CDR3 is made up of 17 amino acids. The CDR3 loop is CASSRTRVGHSYNEQFF. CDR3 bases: TGTGCCAGCAGCCGAACCCGCGTCGGGCACTCCTACAATGAGCAGTTCTTC.

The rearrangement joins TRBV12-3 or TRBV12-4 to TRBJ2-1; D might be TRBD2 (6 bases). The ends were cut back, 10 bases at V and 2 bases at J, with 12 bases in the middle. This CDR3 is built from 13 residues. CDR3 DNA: TGTGCCACGAGGGACTCACCCTACAATGAGCAGTTCTTC. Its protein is CATRDSPYNEQFF.

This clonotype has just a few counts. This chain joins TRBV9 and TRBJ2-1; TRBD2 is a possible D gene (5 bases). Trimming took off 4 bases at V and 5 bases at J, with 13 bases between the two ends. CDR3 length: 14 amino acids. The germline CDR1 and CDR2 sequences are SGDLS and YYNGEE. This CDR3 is CASSTQDGDNEQFF. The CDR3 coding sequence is TGTGCCAGCAGCACCCAAGACGGGGACAATGAGCAGTTCTTC.

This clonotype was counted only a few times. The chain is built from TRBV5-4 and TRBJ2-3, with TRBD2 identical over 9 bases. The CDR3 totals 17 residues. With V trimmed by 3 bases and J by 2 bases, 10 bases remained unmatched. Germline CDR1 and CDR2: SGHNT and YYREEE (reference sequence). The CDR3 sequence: CASSSPPGLAFTDTQYF. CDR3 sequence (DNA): TGTGCCAGCAGCTCCCCACCGGGACTAGCTTTCACAGATACGCAGTATTTT.

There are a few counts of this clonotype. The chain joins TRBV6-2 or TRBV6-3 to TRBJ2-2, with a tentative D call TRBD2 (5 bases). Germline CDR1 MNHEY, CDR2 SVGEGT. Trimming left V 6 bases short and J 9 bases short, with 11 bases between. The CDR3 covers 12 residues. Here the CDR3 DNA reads TGTGCCAGCAGCACCCGAGGGCGGGAGCTGTTTTTT. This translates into CASSTRGRELFF.

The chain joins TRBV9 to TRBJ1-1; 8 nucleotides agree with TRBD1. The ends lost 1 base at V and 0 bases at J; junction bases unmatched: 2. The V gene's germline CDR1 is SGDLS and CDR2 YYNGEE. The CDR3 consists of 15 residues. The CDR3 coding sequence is TGTGCCAGCAGCGTATCGGGACAGGTGAACACTGAAGCTTTCTTT. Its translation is CASSVSGQVNTEAFF.

The CDR3 DNA sequence: TGCAGCGTTGCGGACAGGGACACTGAAGCTTTCTTT. This translates into CSVADRDTEAFF. The chain combines TRBV29-1 with TRBJ1-1; TRBD1 matches at 8 bases. The V and J ends lost 4 bases and 3 bases, in that order; junction bases with no gene match: 1. The CDR3 is 12 amino acids. Germline CDR1 is SQVTM and CDR2 is ANQGSEA.

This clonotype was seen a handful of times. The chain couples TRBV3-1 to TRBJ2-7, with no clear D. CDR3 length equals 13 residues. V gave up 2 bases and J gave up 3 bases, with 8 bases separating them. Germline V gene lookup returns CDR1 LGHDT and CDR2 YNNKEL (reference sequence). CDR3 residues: CASSQSLDYEQYF. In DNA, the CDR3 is TGTGCCAGCAGCCAATCCCTCGACTACGAGCAGTACTTC.

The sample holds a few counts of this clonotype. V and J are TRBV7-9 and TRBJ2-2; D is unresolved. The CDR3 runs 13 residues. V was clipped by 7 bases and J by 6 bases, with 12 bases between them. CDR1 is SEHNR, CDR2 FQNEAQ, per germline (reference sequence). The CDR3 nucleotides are TGTGCCAGCACTAGGAGACCGGCCGGGGAGCTGTTTTTT. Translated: CASTRRPAGELFF.

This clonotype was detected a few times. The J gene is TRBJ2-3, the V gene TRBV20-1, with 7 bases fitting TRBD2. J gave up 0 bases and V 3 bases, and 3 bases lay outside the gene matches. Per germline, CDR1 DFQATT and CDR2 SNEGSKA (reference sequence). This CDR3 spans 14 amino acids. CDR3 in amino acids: CSARIAGSTDTQYF. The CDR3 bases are TGCAGTGCTAGGATAGCGGGTAGCACAGATACGCAGTATTTT.

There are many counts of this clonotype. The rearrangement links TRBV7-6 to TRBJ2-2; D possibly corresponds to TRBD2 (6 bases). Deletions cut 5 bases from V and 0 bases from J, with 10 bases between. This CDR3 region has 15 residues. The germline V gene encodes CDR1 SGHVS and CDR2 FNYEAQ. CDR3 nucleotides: TGTGCCAGCAGCCAGGTAGCGGCGAACACCGGGGAGCTGTTTTTT. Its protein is CASSQVAANTGELFF.

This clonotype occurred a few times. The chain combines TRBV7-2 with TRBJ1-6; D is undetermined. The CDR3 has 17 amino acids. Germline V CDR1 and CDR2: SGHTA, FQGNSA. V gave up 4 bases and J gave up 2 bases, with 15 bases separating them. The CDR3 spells CASSYFQENTYNSPLHF. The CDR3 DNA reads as TGTGCCAGCAGCTACTTTCAGGAGAACACCTATAATTCACCCCTCCACTTT.

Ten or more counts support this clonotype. DNA of the CDR3: TGTGCCACCAGTGATTTGGGAAGCTATGAGCAGTTCTTC. Protein product: CATSDLGSYEQFF. The chain is built from TRBV24-1 and TRBJ2-1; the D is unclear. Trimming stripped 0 bases from V and 8 bases from J, with 7 bases between. CDR3 length: 13 residues. From germline, CDR1 is KGHDR and CDR2 SFDVKD.

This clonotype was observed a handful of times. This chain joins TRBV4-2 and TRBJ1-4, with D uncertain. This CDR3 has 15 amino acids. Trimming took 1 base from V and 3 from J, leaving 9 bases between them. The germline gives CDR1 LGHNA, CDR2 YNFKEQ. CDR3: CASSQVKGSNEKLFF. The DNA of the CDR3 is TGTGCCAGCAGCCAAGTGAAGGGCTCTAATGAAAAACTGTTTTTT.

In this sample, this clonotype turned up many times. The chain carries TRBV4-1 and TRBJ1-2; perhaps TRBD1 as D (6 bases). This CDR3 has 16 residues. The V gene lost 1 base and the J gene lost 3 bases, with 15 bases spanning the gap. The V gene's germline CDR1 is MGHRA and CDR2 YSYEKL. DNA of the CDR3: TGCGCCAGCAGCCAAGGGGGGCTCAAGGGGCACTATGGCTACACCTTC. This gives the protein CASSQGGLKGHYGYTF.

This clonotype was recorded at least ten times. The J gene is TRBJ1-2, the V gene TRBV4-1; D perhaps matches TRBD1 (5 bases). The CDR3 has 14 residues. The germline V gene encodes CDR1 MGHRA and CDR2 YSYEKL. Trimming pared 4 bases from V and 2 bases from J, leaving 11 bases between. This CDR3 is CASSLTSGNYGYTF. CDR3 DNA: TGCGCCAGCAGCCTAACCTCAGGGAACTATGGCTACACCTTC.

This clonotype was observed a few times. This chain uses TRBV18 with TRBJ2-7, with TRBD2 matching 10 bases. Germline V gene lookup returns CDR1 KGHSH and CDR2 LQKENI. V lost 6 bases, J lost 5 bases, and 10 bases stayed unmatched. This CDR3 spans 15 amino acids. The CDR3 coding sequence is TGTGCCAGCTCCCCCCCAGTAGCGGGAGGTAACGAGCAGTACTTC. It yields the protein CASSPPVAGGNEQYF.

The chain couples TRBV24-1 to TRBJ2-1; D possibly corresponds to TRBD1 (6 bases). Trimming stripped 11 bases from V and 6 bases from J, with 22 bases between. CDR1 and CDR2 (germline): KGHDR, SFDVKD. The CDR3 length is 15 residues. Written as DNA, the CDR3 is TGTGCCATCTCACGGGGAACAGGGTTGTCCAATGAGCAGTTCTTC. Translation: CAISRGTGLSNEQFF.

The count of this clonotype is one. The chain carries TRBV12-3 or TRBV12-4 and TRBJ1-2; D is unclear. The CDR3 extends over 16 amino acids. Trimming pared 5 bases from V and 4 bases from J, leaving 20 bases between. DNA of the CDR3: TGTGCCAGCAGTGGCCCCTTAAGGGTAAGAGGCTATGGCTACACCTTC. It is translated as CASSGPLRVRGYGYTF.

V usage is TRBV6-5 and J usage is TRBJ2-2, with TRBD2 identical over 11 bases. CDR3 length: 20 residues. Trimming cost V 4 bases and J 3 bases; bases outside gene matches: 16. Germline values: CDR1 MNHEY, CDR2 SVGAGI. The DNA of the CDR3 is TGTGCCAGCAGTTTACTCGATAACCCTGGACTAGCGGGTGACACCGGGGAGCTGTTTTTT. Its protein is CASSLLDNPGLAGDTGELFF.

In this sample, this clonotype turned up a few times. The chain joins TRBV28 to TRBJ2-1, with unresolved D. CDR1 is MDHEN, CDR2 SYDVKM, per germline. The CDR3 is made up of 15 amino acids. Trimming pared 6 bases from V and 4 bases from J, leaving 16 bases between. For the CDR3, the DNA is TGTGCCAGCAGGCACCCAGACCTGGCATACAATGAGCAGTTCTTC. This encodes CASRHPDLAYNEQFF.

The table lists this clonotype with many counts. DNA for the CDR3: TGTGCCAGTAGTCTCACCCTTCTAGCGGGAGGCCGCCACGAGCAGTACTTC. It codes for CASSLTLLAGGRHEQYF. This chain joins TRBV19 and TRBJ2-7; 11 nucleotides agree with TRBD2. Trimming removed 5 bases from V and 5 bases from J; junction bases left unmatched: 14. CDR1 and CDR2 from the germline V gene are LNHDA and SQIVND (reference sequence). CDR3 length equals 17 residues.